One and the same sample provided the 31 T cell receptor beta chains below, sequenced in a study of T cell responses to AZD1222 COVID-19 vaccine. Repertoires were generated with immunoSEQ multiplex PCR, while TCRdb's copy carries only in-frame clones and drops some. The sample holds 120,000 to 150,000 clones, about 89% seen once. This specimen consisted of peripheral blood, obtained on day 0 of AZD1222 vaccination. The source of these receptors is an adult in good health.

This clone was counted a few times. V is TRBV12-3 or TRBV12-4 and J is TRBJ1-5; D gene unclear. This CDR3 is 12 amino acids long. The germline V and J ends were trimmed by 2 bases and 5 bases, with 4 bases remaining between them. For the CDR3, the DNA is TGTGCCAGCAGTTTATCTGATCAGCCCCAGCATTTT. Translation gives CASSLSDQPQHF.

The chain joins TRBV6-5 to TRBJ2-1; 12 positions agree with TRBD2. V lost 6 bases, J lost 10 bases, and 4 bases stayed unmatched. Germline CDR1 and CDR2: MNHEY and SVGAGI. The CDR3 runs 13 residues. Here the CDR3 reads CASRLGLAGEQFF. The CDR3 nucleotides are TGTGCCAGCAGACTCGGACTAGCGGGAGAGCAGTTCTTC.

The rearrangement uses TRBV7-3 and TRBJ1-1; TRBD1 agrees at 7 bases. The germline gives CDR1 SGHTA, CDR2 FQGTGA. The J segment lost 0 bases and the V segment lost 3 bases, leaving 4 bases of the junction unmatched. This CDR3 is built from 15 residues. Here the CDR3 DNA reads TGTGCCAGCAGCTTGGAGGGACAGCTGAACACTGAAGCTTTCTTT. This codes for CASSLEGQLNTEAFF.

The chain links TRBV19 to TRBJ2-7; D might be TRBD2 (7 bases). The CDR3 is 13 residues long. Germline V CDR1 and CDR2: LNHDA, SQIVND (reference sequence). V shed 4 bases and J shed 3 bases, with 10 bases lying between them. CDR3 coding DNA: TGTGCCAGTAGTAGGGGGGGCAACTACGAGCAGTACTTC. Translated, it gives CASSRGGNYEQYF.

The J gene is TRBJ1-2, the V gene TRBV6-5; 12 bases agree with TRBD1. There are 15 residues in the CDR3. Germline V gene lookup returns CDR1 MNHEY and CDR2 SVGAGI. The J segment lost 6 bases and the V segment lost 6 bases, leaving 8 bases of the junction unmatched. CDR3 in amino acids: CASRAGTGGADGYTF. In DNA form, the CDR3 reads TGTGCCAGCAGGGCCGGGACAGGGGGCGCTGATGGCTACACCTTC.

V gene TRBV4-1 combines with J gene TRBJ2-2, with a tentative D call TRBD2 (6 bases). CDR1 MGHRA and CDR2 YSYEKL come from the germline V gene. The CDR3 runs 14 residues. The germline V and J ends were trimmed by 8 bases and 3 bases, with 13 bases remaining between them. In DNA, the CDR3 is TGCGCCAGCGGGAGGAGTGTCGACACCGGGGAGCTGTTTTTT. Its translation is CASGRSVDTGELFF.

This chain joins TRBV5-6 and TRBJ1-2, with 8 bases that match TRBD1. The CDR3 consists of 14 residues. J was trimmed by 8 bases and V by 6 bases; bases with no gene match: 12. Germline V gives CDR1 SGHDT, CDR2 YYEEEE. The CDR3 bases are TGTGCCAGCACCTTCCCCCAGGGGGCGCAGGGCTACACCTTC. Its protein product is CASTFPQGAQGYTF.

The chain couples TRBV7-9 to TRBJ2-2; D perhaps matches TRBD2 (5 bases). Germline V gives CDR1 SEHNR, CDR2 FQNEAQ (reference sequence). Trimming shortened V by 2 bases and J by 7 bases, and 14 bases separated the two germline ends. This CDR3 contains 15 residues. This CDR3 is CASSLTAESGGELFF. The CDR3 coding sequence is TGTGCCAGCAGCTTAACAGCGGAATCGGGCGGGGAGCTGTTTTTT.

This clone occurred a few times. The rearrangement joins TRBV4-1 to TRBJ2-1; TRBD2 is a possible D gene (6 bases). V gave up 0 bases and J gave up 0 bases, with 9 bases separating them. The CDR3 sequence is 16 residues long. CDR1 is MGHRA and CDR2 is YSYEKL in the germline V gene. DNA for the CDR3: TGCGCCAGCAGCCAAGATATGACTAGCTCCTACAATGAGCAGTTCTTC. This encodes CASSQDMTSSYNEQFF.

This sequence joins TRBV7-2 and TRBJ1-1, with D unresolved. The V gene's germline CDR1 is SGHTA and CDR2 FQGNSA. Trimming took off 1 base at V and 2 bases at J, with 11 bases between the two ends. This CDR3 is 15 amino acids long. CDR3 in DNA: TGTGCCAGCAGCTTAGGTAGCCGGGCCAACACTGAAGCTTTCTTT. It encodes CASSLGSRANTEAFF.

The chain joins TRBV2 to TRBJ1-5; TRBD1 might be the D (6 bases). V lost 4 bases, J lost 6 bases, and 16 bases lay in between. Germline CDR1 is SNHLY and CDR2 is FYNNEI. This CDR3 has 15 residues. DNA for the CDR3: TGTGCCAGCAGTGTGGGGCTAGGGGGGGGTCAGCCCCAGCATTTT. This gives the protein CASSVGLGGGQPQHF.

The chain combines TRBV4-3 with TRBJ1-2; no clear D. Trimming cost V 0 bases and J 1 base, with 9 bases left between them. The CDR3 length is 15 residues. Per the germline V gene, CDR1 is LGHNA and CDR2 is YSLEER. The CDR3 DNA is TGCGCCAGCAGCCAAGAGATGAGAGTTAACTATGGCTACACCTTC. Amino acids: CASSQEMRVNYGYTF.

The gene calls are TRBV19 and TRBJ2-6, with D uncertain. This CDR3 region has 19 residues. Deletions cut 7 bases from V and 0 bases from J, with 22 bases between. Germline lookup yields CDR1 LNHDA and CDR2 SQIVND (reference sequence). CDR3 bases: TGTGCCAGTACCTTCCTCGCCCGGGCTCCTGCCTCTGGGGCCAACGTCCTGACTTTC. The encoded protein is CASTFLARAPASGANVLTF.

The genes are TRBV7-3 and TRBJ1-1, with 9 positions matching TRBD1. CDR1 and CDR2 (germline): SGHTA, FQGTGA. V trimming: 0 bases; J trimming: 5 bases; junction bases outside the gene matches: 4. The CDR3 is 15 amino acids. The CDR3 region has the DNA TGTGCCAGCAGCTTAACGGGACAGGGTTGGACTGAAGCTTTCTTT. Protein: CASSLTGQGWTEAFF.

The chain employs TRBV19 and TRBJ2-7, with D possibly matching TRBD2 (5 bases). Germline loops: CDR1 LNHDA, CDR2 SQIVND (reference sequence). This CDR3 is 14 amino acids long. V was shortened by 2 bases and J by 0 bases, with 8 bases between the two germline ends. DNA of the CDR3: TGTGCCAGTAGTATAAACGGGAACTCCTACGAGCAGTACTTC. Translated: CASSINGNSYEQYF. The full variable domain, its missing parts supplied by reference TRBV19 and TRBJ2-7, is DGGITQSPKYLFRKEGQNVTLSCEQNLNHDAMYWYRQDPGQGLRLIYYSQIVNDFQKGDIAEGYSVSREKKESFPLTVTSAQKNPTAFYLCASSINGNSYEQYFGPGTRLTVT.

V is TRBV19 and J is TRBJ2-1, with D perhaps given as TRBD1 or TRBD2 (7 bases each). Trimming left V 7 bases short and J 6 bases short, with 19 bases between. This CDR3 has 15 residues. CDR1 and CDR2 from the germline V gene are LNHDA and SQIVND (reference sequence). The CDR3 region is CASTLDREGSNEQFF. The CDR3 region has the DNA TGTGCCAGTACCCTCGACAGGGAGGGATCCAATGAGCAGTTCTTC.

This chain uses TRBV23-1 with TRBJ1-6; 9 nucleotides agree with TRBD1. TRBV23-1 is an ORF for which the function is uncertain. Losses at the gene ends were 0 bases for V and 0 bases for J; bases not matched to a gene: 9. The CDR3 has 20 amino acids. The CDR3 nucleotides are TGCGCCAGCAGTCAATCAGCGGGACAGGGCCCGAGCTCCTATAATTCACCCCTCCACTTT. Its translation: CASSQSAGQGPSSYNSPLHF.

The chain has TRBV18 and TRBJ2-5; weak D call: TRBD1 (5 bases). V shed 1 base and J shed 4 bases, with 7 bases lying between them. The CDR3 runs 13 residues. Germline CDR1 is KGHSH and CDR2 is LQKENI. The CDR3 DNA is TGTGCCAGCTCACCACTCAGGGCAGAGACCCAGTACTTC. Protein product: CASSPLRAETQYF. The full variable domain, completed using reference TRBV18 and TRBJ2-5, is NAGVMQNPRHLVRRRGQEARLRCSPMKGHSHVYWYRQLPEEGLKFMVYLQKENIIDESGMPKERFSAEFPKEGPSILRIQQVVRGDSAAYFCASSPLRAETQYFGPGTRLLVL.

Only one count was recorded for this clone. The V call is TRBV19, the J call TRBJ1-2; D is unresolved. Trimming pared 1 base from V and 4 bases from J, leaving 13 bases between. The CDR3 is 15 amino acids. Germline V gene sequence: CDR1 LNHDA, CDR2 SQIVND (reference sequence). CDR3 sequence: CASSIAGFEGYGYTF. The CDR3 nucleotides read TGTGCCAGTAGTATAGCTGGTTTCGAGGGCTATGGCTACACCTTC.

The chain couples TRBV19 to TRBJ2-1; TRBD2 agrees at 10 bases. The germline gives CDR1 LNHDA, CDR2 SQIVND (reference sequence). There are 15 residues in the CDR3. After removal of 6 bases from V and 4 bases from J, the junction contained 6 bases not matched to a gene. CDR3 region: CASRRTSGFYNEQFF. The CDR3 DNA follows: TGTGCCAGTAGACGGACTAGCGGATTTTACAATGAGCAGTTCTTC.

As DNA, the CDR3 is TGTGCCAGCAGCCGAACCTTAGGGGCGGGCTATGGCTACACCTTC. Translated: CASSRTLGAGYGYTF. The V call is TRBV9, the J call TRBJ1-2; tentative D call: TRBD1 (5 bases). Germline CDR1 SGDLS, CDR2 YYNGEE. Trimming removed 4 bases from V and 4 bases from J, with 17 bases in between. This CDR3 spans 15 amino acids.

V usage is TRBV5-6 and J usage is TRBJ2-5; either TRBD1 or TRBD2 may fit D (5 bases each). Germline CDR1 and CDR2: SGHDT and YYEEEE. V shed 3 bases and J shed 4 bases, with 16 bases lying between them. The CDR3 totals 15 residues. The DNA for the CDR3 is TGTGCCAGCAGCTCTCTGGGACGGTCGACAGAGACCCAGTACTTC. This translates into CASSSLGRSTETQYF.

For this clone: Other DNA sequences in this sample translate to the same CDR3. The chain uses TRBV5-1 and TRBJ2-3; D remains ambiguous. Germline-derived CDR1 and CDR2 are SGHRS and YFSETQ. Trimming took off 0 bases at V and 3 bases at J, with 5 bases between the two ends. This CDR3 has 13 amino acids. For the CDR3, the DNA is TGCGCCAGCAGCTTGGCCGGGACAGATACGCAGTATTTT. Encoded protein: CASSLAGTDTQYF. Together with reference TRBV5-1 and TRBJ2-3, the CDR3 gives the full variable domain: KAGVTQTPRYLIKTRGQQVTLSCSPISGHRSVSWYQQTPGQGLQFLFEYFSETQRNKGNFPGRFSGRQFSNSRSEMNVSTLELGDSALYLCASSLAGTDTQYFGPGTRLTVL.

The V call is TRBV9, the J call TRBJ2-7; D remains unclear. This CDR3 contains 16 residues. Germline loops: CDR1 SGDLS, CDR2 YYNGEE. V was shortened by 4 bases and J by 5 bases, with 22 bases between the two germline ends. The CDR3 loop reads CASSSLSSSVRHEQYF. CDR3 DNA: TGTGCCAGCAGCTCCCTAAGTTCGTCGGTTCGCCACGAGCAGTACTTC.

V gene TRBV19 combines with J gene TRBJ2-1; D call uncertain. Germline CDR1 LNHDA, CDR2 SQIVND (reference sequence). Deletions cut 2 bases from V and 6 bases from J, with 8 bases between. The CDR3 consists of 13 residues. CDR3 nucleotide sequence: TGTGCCAGTAGTATAAACCTCTCCAATGAGCAGTTCTTC. It is translated as CASSINLSNEQFF.

This rearrangement joins TRBV6-1 to TRBJ2-1; 9 positions match TRBD2. CDR1 and CDR2 from the germline V gene are MNHNS and SASEGT. CDR3 length equals 15 residues. V lost 1 base to trimming and J lost 7 bases; unmatched junction nucleotides: 5. Here the CDR3 DNA reads TGTGCCAGCAGTGAAGTTGGCGGGGGGGCGAATGAGCAGTTCTTC. It yields the protein CASSEVGGGANEQFF.

V and J are TRBV9 and TRBJ1-3, with TRBD1 matching over 7 bases. This CDR3 spans 14 amino acids. Per the germline V gene, CDR1 is SGDLS and CDR2 is YYNGEE. The J segment lost 4 bases and the V segment lost 4 bases, leaving 5 bases of the junction unmatched. CDR3 DNA: TGTGCCAGCAGCCCGGGGACAGAAGGAAACACCATATATTTT. It translates to CASSPGTEGNTIYF.

V gene TRBV28 combines with J gene TRBJ1-5; TRBD1 is a possible D gene (6 bases). CDR3 length equals 14 residues. Germline assignment: CDR1 MDHEN and CDR2 SYDVKM. The V gene lost 2 bases and the J gene lost 5 bases, with 10 bases spanning the gap. CDR3 sequence: CASSLAQGHQPQHF. CDR3 coding DNA: TGTGCCAGCAGTTTAGCCCAGGGGCATCAGCCCCAGCATTTT. The variable domain in full, completed from reference TRBV28 and TRBJ1-5, reads DVKVTQSSRYLVKRTGEKVFLECVQDMDHENMFWYRQDPGLGLRLIYFSYDVKMKEKGDIPEGYSVSREKKERFSLILESASTNQTSMYLCASSLAQGHQPQHFGDGTRLSIL.

The rearrangement uses TRBV12-3 or TRBV12-4 and TRBJ2-5; D is ambiguous. Deletions cut 8 bases from V and 8 bases from J, with 12 bases between. CDR3 length: 11 residues. CDR3 residues: CASSIVATQYF. CDR3 bases: TGTGCCAGCTCAATAGTGGCTACCCAGTACTTC.

V usage is TRBV19 and J usage is TRBJ1-4, with 9 bases fitting TRBD1. Losses at the gene ends were 6 bases for V and 7 bases for J; bases not matched to a gene: 12. The V gene's germline CDR1 is LNHDA and CDR2 SQIVND (reference sequence). The CDR3 consists of 16 residues. The CDR3 coding sequence is TGTGCCAGTAGCCCCCGGACAGGGGACGTGAGTGAAAAACTGTTTTTT. Translation: CASSPRTGDVSEKLFF.

About this clone itself: An end of the junction does not agree with germline; a read error may underlie this. The genes are TRBV19 and TRBJ1-2; TRBD1 aligns across 7 bases. The CDR3 length is 10 residues. CDR1 LNHDA and CDR2 SQIVND come from the germline V gene (reference sequence). CDR3 loop: CASRPTGACF. CDR3 bases: TGTGCCAGTAGGCCCACAGGGGCCTGCTTC.